The rows below give T cell receptor beta chains drawn from one sample of a study of blood T cell repertoires in COVID-19. The table came from immunoSEQ multiplex PCR; TCRdb's copy has only in-frame clones and leaves some out. The profile covers 35,000 to 40,000 clones, with less than 80% appearing a single time and roughly 10% taken by the ten largest. Input material: peripheral blood. These receptor sequences come from a man in his 70s with COVID-19, enrolled during active disease. Both conserved end residues are part of each CDR3. The order of the fields is J gene, V gene, CDR3 protein.

j_gene: TRBJ2-3; v_gene: TRBV7-9; CDR3aa: CASSSDRSADTQYF
j_gene: TRBJ1-1; v_gene: TRBV5-1; CDR3aa: CASSPERGAVNTEAFF
j_gene: TRBJ1-2; v_gene: TRBV4-1; CDR3aa: CASSQALYGYTF
j_gene: TRBJ2-1; v_gene: TRBV2; CDR3aa: CATQGLNSYNEQFF
j_gene: TRBJ2-7; v_gene: TRBV5-4; CDR3aa: CASRLGLASTYEQYF
j_gene: TRBJ1-2; v_gene: TRBV14; CDR3aa: CASSQGTGGFGYTF
j_gene: TRBJ1-1; v_gene: TRBV18; CDR3aa: CASSPGATVNTEAFF
j_gene: TRBJ2-1; v_gene: TRBV25-1; CDR3aa: CASSVATNEQFF
j_gene: TRBJ2-1; v_gene: TRBV12-3/TRBV12-4; CDR3aa: CASTLIFEEQFF
j_gene: TRBJ2-2; v_gene: TRBV29-1; CDR3aa: CSVDLAGGPGELFF
j_gene: TRBJ1-1; v_gene: TRBV12-5; CDR3aa: CASGLSRQNTEAFF
j_gene: TRBJ2-7; v_gene: TRBV14; CDR3aa: CASSTLAGGGQYF